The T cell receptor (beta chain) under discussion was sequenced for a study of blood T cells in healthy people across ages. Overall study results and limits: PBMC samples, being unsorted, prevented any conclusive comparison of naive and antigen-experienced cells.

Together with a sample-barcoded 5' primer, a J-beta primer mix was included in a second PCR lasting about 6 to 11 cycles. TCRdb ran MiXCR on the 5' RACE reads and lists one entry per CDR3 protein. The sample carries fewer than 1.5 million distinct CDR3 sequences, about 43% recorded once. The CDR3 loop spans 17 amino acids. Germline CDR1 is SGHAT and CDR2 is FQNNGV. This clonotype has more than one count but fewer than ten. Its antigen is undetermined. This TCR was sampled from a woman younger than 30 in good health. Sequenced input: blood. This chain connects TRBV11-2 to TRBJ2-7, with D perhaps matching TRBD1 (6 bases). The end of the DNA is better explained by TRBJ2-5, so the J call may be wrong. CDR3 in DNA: TGTGCCAGCAGCTTAGTTGGATCCCCAGGGGCTTGGGAGACCCAGTACTTC. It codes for CASSLVGSPGAWETQYF.